The next 17 T cell receptor beta chains were all read from a single sample in a study of control samples from healthy donors and cancer patients. Sequenced by immunoSEQ multiplex PCR; TCRdb stores in-frame clones only, minus some. The data show 150,000 to 180,000 clones, with about 94% seen just once and 2% to 2.5% held by the top ten. Specimen: blood. Source of these receptors: a man aged 50 to 60 in good health.

The chain joins TRBV27 to TRBJ1-2, with TRBD1 matching 7 bases. In germline, CDR1 is MNHEY, CDR2 SMNVEV (reference sequence). There are 14 residues in the CDR3. Germline trimming cut 7 bases from V and 4 bases from J; bases unmatched to any gene: 9. The DNA of the CDR3 is TGTGCCAGCACCCGGGACAGAGGTTCCTATGGCTACACCTTC. Its protein product is CASTRDRGSYGYTF.

The V gene is TRBV19, the J gene TRBJ2-1; 7 bases match TRBD1. The ends lost 2 bases at V and 9 bases at J; junction bases unmatched: 7. Per germline, CDR1 LNHDA and CDR2 SQIVND (reference sequence). The CDR3 is made up of 14 amino acids. This CDR3 is CASSIPTGDGEQFF. Written as DNA, the CDR3 is TGTGCCAGTAGTATACCCACAGGGGACGGTGAGCAGTTCTTC.

The rearrangement links TRBV30 to TRBJ2-7, with 10 bases lining up with TRBD1. Germline values: CDR1 GTSNPN, CDR2 SVGIG (reference sequence). CDR3 length: 15 amino acids. The junction had 10 bases not matched to a gene; V was cut back by 5 bases and J by 3 bases. The CDR3 loop reads CAWDGGQGFRYEQYF. In DNA form, the CDR3 reads TGTGCCTGGGACGGGGGACAGGGGTTTCGCTACGAGCAGTACTTC.

The chain has TRBV6-2 or TRBV6-3 and TRBJ2-2, with unresolved D. Germline CDR1 and CDR2: MNHEY and SVGEGT. CDR3 size: 13 residues. V was trimmed by 4 bases and J by 4 bases, leaving 7 bases between them. The CDR3 is CASSFGVTGELFF. In DNA form, the CDR3 reads TGTGCCAGCAGTTTCGGTGTCACCGGGGAGCTGTTTTTT.

The V call is TRBV29-1, the J call TRBJ2-1, with TRBD1 identical over 7 bases. The germline V gene has CDR1 SQVTM and CDR2 ANQGSEA. The CDR3 runs 15 residues. The V gene end was trimmed by 4 bases and the J gene end by 7 bases; junction bases not matched to a gene: 13. The CDR3 DNA reads TGCAGCGTTGCCTACGGGACAGACGAAACAAATGAGCAGTTCTTC. It encodes CSVAYGTDETNEQFF.

This sequence joins TRBV20-1 and TRBJ2-3; a possible D gene is TRBD1 (5 bases). The V gene lost 6 bases and the J gene lost 4 bases, with 8 bases spanning the gap. The CDR3 runs to 11 residues. The germline CDR1 and CDR2 sequences are DFQATT and SNEGSKA (reference sequence). The CDR3 nucleotides read TGCAGTGCACAGGAAGCAGATACGCAGTATTTT. Its translation is CSAQEADTQYF.

The chain uses TRBV27 and TRBJ2-7; TRBD2 matches 8 bases. Germline V gene lookup returns CDR1 MNHEY and CDR2 SMNVEV (reference sequence). The CDR3 runs to 15 residues. The V segment lost 5 bases and the J segment 2 bases; nucleotides outside the gene matches: 8. This chain's CDR3 is CASSVSGSTTYEQYF. CDR3 coding DNA: TGTGCCAGCAGTGTAAGCGGGAGCACAACCTACGAGCAGTACTTC.

The CDR3 loop reads CASSLDSGAANEKLFF. The CDR3, as DNA: TGTGCCAGCAGCTTAGATTCGGGGGCGGCTAATGAAAAACTGTTTTTT. The rearrangement links TRBV11-2 to TRBJ1-4; a possible D gene is TRBD1 (6 bases). The CDR3 consists of 16 residues. Per germline, CDR1 SGHAT and CDR2 FQNNGV. Trimming shortened V by 0 bases and J by 3 bases, and 11 bases separated the two germline ends.

The rearrangement joins TRBV5-5 to TRBJ2-1, with 10 bases matching TRBD2. The CDR3 loop spans 15 amino acids. V lost 3 bases and J lost 8; bases outside the gene matches: 8. The germline CDR1 and CDR2 sequences are SGHKS and YYEKEE (reference sequence). The CDR3 protein is CASSSLTSGEDEQFF. In DNA, the CDR3 is TGTGCCAGCAGCTCCCTTACTAGCGGGGAAGATGAGCAGTTCTTC.

The chain's CDR3 is CASSLGTRGPPYGLETQYF. Here the CDR3 DNA reads TGCGCCAGCAGCCTCGGGACTAGGGGGCCTCCATACGGTCTAGAGACCCAGTACTTC. This sequence joins TRBV4-1 and TRBJ2-5; D is possibly TRBD2 (8 bases). This CDR3 is built from 19 residues. Per the germline V gene, CDR1 is MGHRA and CDR2 is YSYEKL. Trimming took 4 bases from V and 4 from J, leaving 28 bases between them.

The chain combines TRBV29-1 with TRBJ2-1, with 10 positions matching TRBD1. The CDR3 is made up of 14 amino acids. The V gene's germline CDR1 is SQVTM and CDR2 ANQGSEA. Unmatched junction bases numbered 9, after V lost 4 bases and J lost 9 bases. DNA of the CDR3: TGCAGCGTTGCTCGGGACAGGGGCTTCGCTGAGCAGTTCTTC. Translated: CSVARDRGFAEQFF.

The chain joins TRBV24-1 to TRBJ2-3; 7 nucleotides match TRBD2. The germline CDR1 and CDR2 sequences are KGHDR and SFDVKD. The CDR3 has 16 amino acids. V dropped 0 bases and J dropped 1; count of bases not matched to a gene: 3. This chain's CDR3 is CATSDLGREGTDTQYF. DNA of the CDR3: TGTGCCACCAGTGATTTGGGACGGGAGGGCACAGATACGCAGTATTTT.

The V gene is TRBV19, the J gene TRBJ2-3; D not resolved. In germline, CDR1 is LNHDA, CDR2 SQIVND (reference sequence). Trimming left V 7 bases short and J 4 bases short, with 18 bases between. This CDR3 spans 15 amino acids. The CDR3 sequence is CASTPPGHGADTQYF. The CDR3 nucleotides read TGTGCCAGTACCCCACCGGGCCACGGCGCAGATACGCAGTATTTT.

The chain is built from TRBV15 and TRBJ1-5; 7 positions match TRBD1. The V gene's germline CDR1 is LNHNV and CDR2 YYDKDF (reference sequence). J gave up 3 bases and V 0 bases, and 5 bases lay outside the gene matches. The CDR3 is 16 residues long. CDR3 sequence: CATSREGGQVNQPQHF. The CDR3 DNA reads TGTGCCACCAGCAGAGAGGGCGGACAGGTCAATCAGCCCCAGCATTTT.

The chain is built from TRBV19 and TRBJ2-1; D call uncertain. Germline CDR1 and CDR2: LNHDA and SQIVND (reference sequence). With 2 bases removed from V and 6 bases from J, the gap between germline ends came to 11 bases. This CDR3 is built from 14 residues. The CDR3 DNA reads as TGTGCCAGTAGTATATCGGCAGTCGTCAATGAGCAGTTCTTC. Translation gives CASSISAVVNEQFF.

The chain has TRBV29-1 and TRBJ2-7; D is possibly TRBD2 (5 bases). Trimming cost V 5 bases and J 0 bases, with 14 bases left between them. The CDR3 is 14 amino acids. CDR1 and CDR2 from the germline V gene are SQVTM and ANQGSEA. The DNA for the CDR3 is TGCAGCGTTAAATTTGGCGGGCTCTCCTACGAGCAGTACTTC. It translates to CSVKFGGLSYEQYF.

The chain carries TRBV21-1 and TRBJ1-5. TRBV21-1 counts as a pseudogene. The CDR3 consists of 10 residues. CDR3 loop: CASVRRPQHF. CDR3 coding DNA: TGTGCCAGCGTCAGGAGGCCCCAGCATTTT.